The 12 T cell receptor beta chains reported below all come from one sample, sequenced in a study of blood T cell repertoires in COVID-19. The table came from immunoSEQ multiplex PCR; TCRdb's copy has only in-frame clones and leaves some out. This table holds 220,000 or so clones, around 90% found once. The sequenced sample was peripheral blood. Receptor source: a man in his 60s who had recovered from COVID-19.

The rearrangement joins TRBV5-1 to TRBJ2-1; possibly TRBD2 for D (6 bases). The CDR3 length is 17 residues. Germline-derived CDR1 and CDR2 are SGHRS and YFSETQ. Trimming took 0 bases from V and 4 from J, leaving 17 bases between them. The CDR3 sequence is CASSLEGQGGGYNEQFF. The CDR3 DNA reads TGCGCCAGCAGCTTGGAAGGGCAGGGAGGAGGATACAATGAGCAGTTCTTC. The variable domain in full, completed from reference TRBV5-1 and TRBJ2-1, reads KAGVTQTPRYLIKTRGQQVTLSCSPISGHRSVSWYQQTPGQGLQFLFEYFSETQRNKGNFPGRFSGRQFSNSRSEMNVSTLELGDSALYLCASSLEGQGGGYNEQFFGPGTRLTVL.

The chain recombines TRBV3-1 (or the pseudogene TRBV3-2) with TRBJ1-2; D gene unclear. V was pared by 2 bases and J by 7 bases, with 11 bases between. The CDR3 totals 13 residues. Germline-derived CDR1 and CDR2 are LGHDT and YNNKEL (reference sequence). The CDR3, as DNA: TGTGCCAGCAGCCAACGGGGAGCCGGTGGCTACACCTTC. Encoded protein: CASSQRGAGGYTF.

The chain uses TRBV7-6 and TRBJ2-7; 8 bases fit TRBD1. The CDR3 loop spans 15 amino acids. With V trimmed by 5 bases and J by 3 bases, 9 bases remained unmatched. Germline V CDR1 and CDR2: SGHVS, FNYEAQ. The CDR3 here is CASSRSTGQGYEQYF. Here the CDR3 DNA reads TGTGCCAGCAGCCGGAGTACCGGACAGGGCTACGAGCAGTACTTC.

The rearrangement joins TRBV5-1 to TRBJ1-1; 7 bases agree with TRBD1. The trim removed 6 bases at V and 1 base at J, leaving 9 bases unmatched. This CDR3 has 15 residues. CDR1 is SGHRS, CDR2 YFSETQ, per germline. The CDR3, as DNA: TGCGCCAGCACCGCCTCGACAGGGTCGAACACTGAAGCTTTCTTT. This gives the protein CASTASTGSNTEAFF.

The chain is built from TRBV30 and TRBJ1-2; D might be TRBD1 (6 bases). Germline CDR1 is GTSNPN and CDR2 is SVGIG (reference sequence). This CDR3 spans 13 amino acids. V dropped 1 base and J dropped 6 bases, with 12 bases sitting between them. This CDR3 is CAWSGGGTDGYTF. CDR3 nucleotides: TGTGCCTGGAGTGGTGGGGGCACGGATGGCTACACCTTC.

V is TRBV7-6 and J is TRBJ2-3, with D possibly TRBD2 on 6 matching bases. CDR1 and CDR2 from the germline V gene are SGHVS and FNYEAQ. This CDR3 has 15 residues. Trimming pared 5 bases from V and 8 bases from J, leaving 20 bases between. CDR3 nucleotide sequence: TGTGCCAGCAGCGAGGGAGGTTTGATGGGTGGTACGCAGTATTTT. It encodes CASSEGGLMGGTQYF.

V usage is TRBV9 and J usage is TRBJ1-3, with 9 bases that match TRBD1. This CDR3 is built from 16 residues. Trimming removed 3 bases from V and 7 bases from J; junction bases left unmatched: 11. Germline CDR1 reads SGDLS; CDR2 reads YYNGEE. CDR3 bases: TGTGCCAGCAGCGCCTACGGGACAGGGTTAGTCAACACCATATATTTT. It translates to CASSAYGTGLVNTIYF.

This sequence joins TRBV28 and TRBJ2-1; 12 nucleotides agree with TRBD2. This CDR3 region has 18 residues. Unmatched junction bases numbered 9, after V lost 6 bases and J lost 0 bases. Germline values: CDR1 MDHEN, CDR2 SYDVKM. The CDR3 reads CASRRLAGAPNSYNEQFF. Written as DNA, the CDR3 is TGTGCCAGCAGACGACTAGCGGGAGCTCCTAACTCCTACAATGAGCAGTTCTTC.

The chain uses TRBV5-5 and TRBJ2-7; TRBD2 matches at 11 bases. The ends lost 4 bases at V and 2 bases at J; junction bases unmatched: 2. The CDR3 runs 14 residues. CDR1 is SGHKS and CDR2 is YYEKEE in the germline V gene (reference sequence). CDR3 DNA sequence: TGTGCCAGCAGCGTAGCGGGGGGGACCTACGAGCAGTACTTC. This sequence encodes CASSVAGGTYEQYF.

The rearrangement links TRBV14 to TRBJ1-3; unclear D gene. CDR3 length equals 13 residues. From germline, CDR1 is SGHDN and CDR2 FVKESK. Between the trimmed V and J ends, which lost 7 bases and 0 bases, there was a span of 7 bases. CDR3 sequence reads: CASTSRSGNTIYF. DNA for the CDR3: TGTGCCAGCACTAGCCGCTCTGGAAACACCATATATTTT.

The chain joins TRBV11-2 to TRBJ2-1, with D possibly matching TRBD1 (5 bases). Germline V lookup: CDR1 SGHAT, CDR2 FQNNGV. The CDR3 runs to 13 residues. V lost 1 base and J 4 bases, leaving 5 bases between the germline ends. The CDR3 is CASSLGQYNEQFF. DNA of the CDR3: TGTGCCAGCAGCTTAGGACAGTACAATGAGCAGTTCTTC.

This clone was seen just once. The CDR3 sequence: CASSPDRYYGYTF. CDR3 sequence (DNA): TGTGCCAGCAGCCCGGACAGATATTATGGCTACACCTTC. The V call is TRBV7-9, the J call TRBJ1-2, with D possibly TRBD1 on 6 matching bases. The CDR3 spans 13 residues. The germline V gene has CDR1 SEHNR and CDR2 FQNEAQ (reference sequence). With 5 bases removed from V and 5 bases from J, the gap between germline ends came to 12 bases.